This TCR beta chain was identified during a study of Ad26.COV2.S vaccination and SARS-CoV-2 variants (dated by TCRdb to the early 2020s). Notes on the research overall: Donors in the vaccine arm were drawn from COV1001, a phase I-IIa trial of Ad26.COV2.S in healthy adults that was multicentre, randomized, double-blind and placebo-controlled. Ad26.COV2.S was given intramuscularly at 5x10^10 or 1x10^11 viral particles, as a single shot or as two shots 56 days apart. Sequencing of the TCRbeta repertoire served to evaluate the specificity and breadth of SARS-CoV-2-reactive T cell receptors following Ad26.COV2.S vaccination. The TCR-sequenced set comprised approximately 30 samples: approximately 19 Ad26.COV2.S vaccine recipients, 5 placebo recipients and 8 SARS-CoV-2 convalescent individuals. Trial participants were randomized into five groups of five, in which low-dose or high-dose Ad26.COV2.S was given once or twice, or placebo was given on both occasions. Blinding of investigators to trial group allocation was maintained during experiments and outcome assessment.

TCRbeta CDR3 regions were sequenced with the immunoSEQ Assay. After extraction, genomic DNA underwent amplification by bias-controlled multiplex PCR, followed by high-throughput sequencing. Per the source publication's procedure: Collapsing and filtering of sequences were performed to quantify the absolute abundance of each unique TCRbeta CDR3 region. T cell fraction was estimated by normalization of TCRbeta template counts to usable DNA, with usable DNA being measured through amplification of reference genes present in all nucleated cells. Repertoire TCRs were annotated as SARS-CoV-2-specific by exact matching of V gene, CDR3 amino acid sequence and J gene to a known reactive TCR set. MIRA supplied the reference SARS-CoV-2 TCR set, which was filtered for enrichment in COVID-19-positive ImmuneCODE repertoires so that public or cross-reactive TCRs were removed. Using the MIRA antigens, annotated TCRs were further analysed by specific ORF or by position within an ORF. Breadth was defined as annotated unique rearrangements over total unique productive rearrangements; depth was the summed frequency of those rearrangements. Group comparisons of TCR breadth used two-sided Wilcoxon rank-sum tests. TCRdb obtained this table from immuneACCESS and retained in-frame rearrangements with V and J assigned. These tables miss some clones; where compared with another copy, unresolved V genes account for less than half of the shortfall, and the remainder is unexplained. D and trimming were read from the DNA, whereas the V and J calls and clone size are those reported in that table. Present in this sample are over 200,000 clones, 88% of which were seen just once. The ten largest account for approximately 11% of the sample.

Regarding this clone: This receptor's antigen is unknown. No much larger clonotype is one base removed from it; base qualities were not supplied.

Paper-wide results and their limitations: After vaccination, substantial breadth of spike-specific CD8+ and CD4+ T cell responses was reported. Spike-specific TCR breadth was higher in Ad26.COV2.S recipients than in placebo recipients (P = 0.0014). According to the authors, total T cell responses may have been underestimated by the TCR breadth and depth analyses. Comparable non-spike TCR breadth was observed between vaccine and placebo recipients, consistent with only spike being contained in the vaccine. The study was not powered for comparison of responses between vaccine doses or regimens.

Looking up the germline V gene yields CDR1 SGHRS and CDR2 YFSETQ. Deletion took 1 base off V and 4 bases off J, with a span of 11 bases between the germline ends. Reading from cysteine to phenylalanine, the CDR3 counts 14 amino acids. Only the CDR3 DNA is retained, 42 bases long and in frame from the first base. The treatment or condition label, read with the paper, signifies: some 19 received Ad26.COV2.S at low or high dose, single or two shots; about 5 received placebo; per-sample allocation not given. For vaccine and placebo recipients, repertoires were sequenced using samples collected on day 63 after the first injection. Cohort 1b enrolled around 23 adults aged 18-55 years at a single site in Boston, USA, between 29 July and 7 August 2020. Ad26.COV2.S consisted of a replication-incompetent adenovirus type 26 vector by which a prefusion-stabilized SARS-CoV-2 spike protein from the original Wuhan strain was expressed.

The rearranged chain carries TRBV5-1 and TRBJ1-1; the D gene is perhaps TRBD1, on 5 matching bases. The sample here was peripheral blood, taken in a trial of Ad26.COV2.S vaccine versus placebo. The sequence was collected from a person between 18 and 60 years old who received the Ad26.COV2.S COVID-19 vaccine or a placebo. The CDR3 here reads CASSLRGVATEAFF. The DNA sequence is TGCGCCAGCAGCTTGAGAGGGGTTGCCACTGAAGCTTTCTTT.